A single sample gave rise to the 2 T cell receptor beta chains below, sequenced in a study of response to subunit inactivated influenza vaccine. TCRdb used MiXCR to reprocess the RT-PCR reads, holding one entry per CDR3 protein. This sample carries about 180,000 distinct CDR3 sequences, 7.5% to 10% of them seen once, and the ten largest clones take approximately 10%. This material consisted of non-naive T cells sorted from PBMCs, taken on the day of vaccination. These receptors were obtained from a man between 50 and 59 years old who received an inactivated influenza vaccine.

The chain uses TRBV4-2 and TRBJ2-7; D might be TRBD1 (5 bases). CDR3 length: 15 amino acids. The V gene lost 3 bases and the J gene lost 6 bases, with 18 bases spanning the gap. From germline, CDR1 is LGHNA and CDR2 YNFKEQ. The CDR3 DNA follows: TGTGCCAGCAGCCAGGACCTGCGGCAGGGAATCGAGCAGTACTTC. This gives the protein CASSQDLRQGIEQYF.

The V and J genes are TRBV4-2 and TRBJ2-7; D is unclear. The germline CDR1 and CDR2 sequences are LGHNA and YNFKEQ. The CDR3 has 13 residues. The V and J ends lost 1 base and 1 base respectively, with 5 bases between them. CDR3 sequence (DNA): TGTGCCAGCAGCCAAGTCGGGTCCTACGAGCAGTACTTC. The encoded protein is CASSQVGSYEQYF.